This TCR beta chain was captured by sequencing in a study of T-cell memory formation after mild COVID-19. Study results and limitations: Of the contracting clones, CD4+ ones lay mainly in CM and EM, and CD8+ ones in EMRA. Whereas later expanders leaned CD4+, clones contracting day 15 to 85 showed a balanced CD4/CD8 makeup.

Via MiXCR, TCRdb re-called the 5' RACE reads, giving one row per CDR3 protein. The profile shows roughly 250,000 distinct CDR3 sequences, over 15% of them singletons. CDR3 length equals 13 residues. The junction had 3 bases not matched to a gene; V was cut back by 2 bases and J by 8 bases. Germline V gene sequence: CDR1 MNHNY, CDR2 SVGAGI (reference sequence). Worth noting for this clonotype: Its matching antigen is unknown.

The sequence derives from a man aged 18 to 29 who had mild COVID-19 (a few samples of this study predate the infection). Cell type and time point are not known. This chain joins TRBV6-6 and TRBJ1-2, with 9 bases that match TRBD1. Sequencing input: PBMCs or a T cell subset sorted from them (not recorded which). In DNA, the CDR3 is TGTGCCAGCAGTTACGGGACAGGGCAAGGCTACACCTTC. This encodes CASSYGTGQGYTF.